This TCR beta chain was captured by sequencing in a study of cytomegalovirus exposure and HLA in healthy donors. 60 Vbeta and 13 Jbeta primers were used in PCR. Assay used: immunoSEQ multiplex PCR; TCRdb lists only in-frame clones, some missing. The table records about 89,000 clones, approximately 63% of them present only once. Trimming took off 4 bases at V and 0 bases at J, with 6 bases between the two ends. From germline, CDR1 is SNHLY and CDR2 FYNNEI. The CDR3 is 13 residues long. The TCR originated in a woman aged 25 to 39 in good health and CMV-seronegative. The chain is built from TRBV2 and TRBJ1-2; a possible D gene is TRBD1 (6 bases). Sample: PBMCs. The CDR3 sequence is CASSGGPNYGYTF. Here the CDR3 DNA reads TGTGCCAGCAGTGGGGGGCCTAACTATGGCTACACCTTC.